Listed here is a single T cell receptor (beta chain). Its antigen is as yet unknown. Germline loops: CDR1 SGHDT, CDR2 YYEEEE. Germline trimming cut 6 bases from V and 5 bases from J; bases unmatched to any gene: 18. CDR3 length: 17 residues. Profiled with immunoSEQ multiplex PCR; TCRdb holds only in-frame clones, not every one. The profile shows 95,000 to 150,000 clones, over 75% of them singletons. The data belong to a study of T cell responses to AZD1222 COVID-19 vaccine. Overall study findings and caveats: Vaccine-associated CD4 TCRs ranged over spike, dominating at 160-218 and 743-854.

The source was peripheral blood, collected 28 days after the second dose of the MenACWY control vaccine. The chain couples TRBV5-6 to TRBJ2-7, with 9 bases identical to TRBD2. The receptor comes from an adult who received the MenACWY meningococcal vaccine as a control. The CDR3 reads CASTRRVTSGFQDEQYF. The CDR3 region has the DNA TGTGCCAGCACCCGGAGGGTGACTAGCGGTTTTCAAGACGAGCAGTACTTC.